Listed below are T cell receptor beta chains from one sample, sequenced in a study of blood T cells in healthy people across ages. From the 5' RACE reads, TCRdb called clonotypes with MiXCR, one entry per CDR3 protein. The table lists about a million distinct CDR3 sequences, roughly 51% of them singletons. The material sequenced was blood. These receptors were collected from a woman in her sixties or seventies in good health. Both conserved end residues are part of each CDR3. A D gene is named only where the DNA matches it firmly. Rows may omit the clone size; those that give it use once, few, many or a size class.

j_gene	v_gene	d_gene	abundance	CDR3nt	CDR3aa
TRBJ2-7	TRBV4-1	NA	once	TGCGCCAGCAGCTTCCGGTTCTCCGAGCAGTACTTC	CASSFRFSEQYF
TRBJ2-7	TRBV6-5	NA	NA	TGTGCCAGCAGTTACTCGAATCCCACTGCGGATCTTACCTACGAGCAGTACTTC	CASSYSNPTADLTYEQYF
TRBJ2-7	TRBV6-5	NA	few	TGTGCCAGCAGTTCATCATCGGCGACTTCTAAAAATTCCTACGAGCAGTACTTC	CASSSSSATSKNSYEQYF
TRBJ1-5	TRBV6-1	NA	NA	TGTGCCAGCAGTGACCTTCAAGGGACCAAGCCCCAGCATTTT	CASSDLQGTKPQHF
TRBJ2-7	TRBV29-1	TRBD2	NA	TGCAGCGTTGAAGAAGGCGGGGGGGACTACGAGCAGTACTTC	CSVEEGGGDYEQYF
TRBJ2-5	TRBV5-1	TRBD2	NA	TGCGCCAGCAGCAGGACTAGCGGGAGGTTAGATGAGCAGTACTTC	CASSRTSGRLDEQYF
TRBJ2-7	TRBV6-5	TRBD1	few	TGTGCCAGCAGACCGGGACAGGGGGTGTCCTACGAGCAGTACTTC	CASRPGQGVSYEQYF
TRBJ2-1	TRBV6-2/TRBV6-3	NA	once	TGTGCCAGCGGGGAGAGCCCCTACAATGAGCAGTTCTTC	CASGESPYNEQFF
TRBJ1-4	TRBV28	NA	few	TGTGCCACCAATATTCCGAGCGGAAAACTGTTTTTT	CATNIPSGKLFF
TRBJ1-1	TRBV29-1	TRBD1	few	TGCAGCGTCGGGACAGGGAATGCTGAAGCTTTCTTT	CSVGTGNAEAFF
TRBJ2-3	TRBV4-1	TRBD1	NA	TGCGCCAGCAGCCAGAGGGACAGGGGGCAAGGAGATACGCAGTATTTT	CASSQRDRGQGDTQYF
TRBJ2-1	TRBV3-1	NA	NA	TGTGCCAGCAGCCAAGATGGCCAGCTTAGATGGGAGACCCAGTTCTTC	CASSQDGQLRWETQFF
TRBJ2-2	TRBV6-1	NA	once	TGTGCCAGCAGTAGAGGGGGGTCGCTAGTCGCGAACACCGGGGAGCTGTTTTTT	CASSRGGSLVANTGELFF
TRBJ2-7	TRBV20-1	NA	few	TGCAGTGCTAGATCTTCGGGGGAGGGGGATCTTTACGAGCAGTACTTC	CSARSSGEGDLYEQYF
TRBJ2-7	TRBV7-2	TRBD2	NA	TGTGCCAGCAGCTTCTCTAGCGGGAGGTCCTACGAGCAGTACTTC	CASSFSSGRSYEQYF
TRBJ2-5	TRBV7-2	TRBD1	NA	TGTGCCAGCAGCGCCCAGACAGGGGTCGGACAAGAGACCCAGTACTTC	CASSAQTGVGQETQYF
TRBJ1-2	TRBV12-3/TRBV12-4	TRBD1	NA	TGTGCCAGCAGTACCGACAGGGCAAGGGGCTACACCTTC	CASSTDRARGYTF
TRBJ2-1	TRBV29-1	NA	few	TGCAGCGTGTTAAGTGGGTATGAGCAGTTCTTC	CSVLSGYEQFF
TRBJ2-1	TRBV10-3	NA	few	TGTGCCATCAAGGAGAGTGGGGGGCACCAGTTCTTC	CAIKESGGHQFF
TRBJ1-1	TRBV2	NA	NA	TGTGCCAGCAGTTCCCAGGGGATGGACACTGAAGCTTTCTTT	CASSSQGMDTEAFF
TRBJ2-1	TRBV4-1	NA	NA	TGCGCCAGCAGCCAAGAGCGGTCTTCGGATGAGCAGTTCTTC	CASSQERSSDEQFF
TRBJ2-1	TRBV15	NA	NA	TGTGCCACCAGCAGGGGAAAAACTAGGGGCTCGGGTAATGAGCAGTTCTTC	CATSRGKTRGSGNEQFF
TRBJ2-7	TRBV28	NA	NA	TGTGCCAGCAGTTTTGGAGGGGGGAGAGGAGTCCGGTACTTC	CASSFGGGRGVRYF
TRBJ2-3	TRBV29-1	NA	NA	TGCAGCGCTCTGGGGGACGCGAACACTAGGGATACGCAGTATTTT	CSALGDANTRDTQYF
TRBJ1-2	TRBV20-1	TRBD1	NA	TGCAGTGCTCCCGGGACAGCTGGCTACACCTTC	CSAPGTAGYTF
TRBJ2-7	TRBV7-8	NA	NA	TGTGCCAGCAGCTTAGTATTGTTTGCCGGCCCTAACTACGAGCAGTACTTC	CASSLVLFAGPNYEQYF
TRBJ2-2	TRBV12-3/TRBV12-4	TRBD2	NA	TGTGCCAGCAGTTTCCGGCGGGAGTCCGTTGGTGGGGAGCTGTTTTTT	CASSFRRESVGGELFF
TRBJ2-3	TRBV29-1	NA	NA	TGCAGCGTTGAAGACACAGGGAGGGGAGATACGCAGTATTTT	CSVEDTGRGDTQYF
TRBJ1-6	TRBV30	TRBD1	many	TGTGCCTGGACCCCCCACGGGACAGGGTATTCACCCCTCCACTTT	CAWTPHGTGYSPLHF
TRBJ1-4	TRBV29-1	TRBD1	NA	TGCAGCGTTAGTGTGACAGGGCTTGGAGAAAAACTGTTTTTT	CSVSVTGLGEKLFF
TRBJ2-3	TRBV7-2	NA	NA	TGTGCCAGCAGCGTAATGACCGGGGATACGCAGTATTTT	CASSVMTGDTQYF
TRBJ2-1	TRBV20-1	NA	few	TGCAGTGCTAGAGATCCTACTTACGCGCGCGAGCAGTTCTTC	CSARDPTYAREQFF
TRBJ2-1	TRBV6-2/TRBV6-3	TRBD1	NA	TGTGCCAGCAGTTCCGTGCGAAACAGGGGCAGCAATGAGCAGTTCTTC	CASSSVRNRGSNEQFF
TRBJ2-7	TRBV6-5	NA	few	TGTGCCAGCAGTTACGGGCAGGGACCTAACGAGCAGTACTTC	CASSYGQGPNEQYF
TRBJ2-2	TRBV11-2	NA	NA	TGTGCCAGCAGCTTAGCATTGACGACGCCAGCCGGGGAGCTGTTTTTT	CASSLALTTPAGELFF
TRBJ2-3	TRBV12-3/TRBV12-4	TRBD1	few	TGTGCCAGCAGTCAGACAGGGGGCACAGATACGCAGTATTTT	CASSQTGGTDTQYF
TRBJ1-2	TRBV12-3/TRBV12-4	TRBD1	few	TGTGCCAGCAGAACCGGGACAGGCTACTATGGCTACACCTTC	CASRTGTGYYGYTF
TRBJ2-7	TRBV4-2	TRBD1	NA	TGTGCCAGCAGCCCCACCTCCAGGGGGCGGGCCTACGAGCAGTACTTC	CASSPTSRGRAYEQYF
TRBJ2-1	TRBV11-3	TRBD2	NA	TGTGCCAGCAGCACGCTAGCGGGAGGAGAGCAGTTCTTC	CASSTLAGGEQFF
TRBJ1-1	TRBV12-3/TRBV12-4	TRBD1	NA	TGTGCCAGCAAACCGGGACAGAGGATTGAAGCTTTCTTT	CASKPGQRIEAFF
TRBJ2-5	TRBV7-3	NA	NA	TGTGCCAGCAGCTCGTGGGGAGCGGACTACAATGAGCAGTACTTC	CASSSWGADYNEQYF
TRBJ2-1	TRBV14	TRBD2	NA	TGTGCCAGCAGCCAAGGGATAAGACTAGCGGGAGAATATGAGCAGTTCTTC	CASSQGIRLAGEYEQFF
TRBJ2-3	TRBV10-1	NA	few	TGCGCCAGCAACGACCAGGAGAGGGGCACAGATACGCAGTATTTT	CASNDQERGTDTQYF
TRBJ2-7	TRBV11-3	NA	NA	TGTGCCAGCAGCTTTAGTGGCGGTGGGCCCGAGCAGTACTTC	CASSFSGGGPEQYF
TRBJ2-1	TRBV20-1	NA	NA	TGCAGTGCTCAGGGATCTTCCACCTACAATGAGCAGTTCTTC	CSAQGSSTYNEQFF
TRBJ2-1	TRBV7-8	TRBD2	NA	TGTGCCAGCAGCTTAGCGTTACTAGCGGGAGCAGCTGTGCCCTACAATGAGCAGTTCTTC	CASSLALLAGAAVPYNEQFF